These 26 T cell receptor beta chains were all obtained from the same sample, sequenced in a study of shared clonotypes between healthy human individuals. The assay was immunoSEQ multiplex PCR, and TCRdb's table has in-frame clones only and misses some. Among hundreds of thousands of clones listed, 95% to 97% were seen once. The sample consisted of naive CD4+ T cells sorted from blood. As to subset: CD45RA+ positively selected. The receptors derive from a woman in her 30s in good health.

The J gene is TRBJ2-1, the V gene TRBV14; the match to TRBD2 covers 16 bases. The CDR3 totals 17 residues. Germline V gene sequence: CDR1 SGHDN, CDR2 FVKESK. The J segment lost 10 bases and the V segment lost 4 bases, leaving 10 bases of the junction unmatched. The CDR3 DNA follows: TGTGCCAGCAGCCCCCCTGGGACTAGCGGGAGGGCCTGGGAGCAGTTCTTC. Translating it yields CASSPPGTSGRAWEQFF. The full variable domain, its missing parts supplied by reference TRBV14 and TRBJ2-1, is EAGVTQFPSHSVIEKGQTVTLRCDPISGHDNLYWYRRVMGKEIKFLLHFVKESKQDESGMPNNRFLAERTGGTYSTLKVQPAELEDSGVYFCASSPPGTSGRAWEQFFGPGTRLTVL.

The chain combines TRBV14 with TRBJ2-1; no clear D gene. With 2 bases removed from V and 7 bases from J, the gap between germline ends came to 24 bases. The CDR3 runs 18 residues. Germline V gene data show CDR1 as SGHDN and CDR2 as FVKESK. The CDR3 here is CASSQPWTSTPRRNEQFF. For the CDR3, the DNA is TGTGCCAGCAGCCAACCCTGGACCTCGACACCCCGACGGAATGAGCAGTTCTTC.

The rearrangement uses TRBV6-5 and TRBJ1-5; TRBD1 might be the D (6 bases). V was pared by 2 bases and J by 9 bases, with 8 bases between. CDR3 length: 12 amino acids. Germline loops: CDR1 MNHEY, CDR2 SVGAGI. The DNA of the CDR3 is TGTGCCAGCAGTTACGAAGGGGGGCCCCAGCATTTT. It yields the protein CASSYEGGPQHF.

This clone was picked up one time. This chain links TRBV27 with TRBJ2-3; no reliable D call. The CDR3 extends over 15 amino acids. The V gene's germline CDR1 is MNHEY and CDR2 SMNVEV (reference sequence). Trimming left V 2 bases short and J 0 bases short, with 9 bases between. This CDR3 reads CASSLGILSTDTQYF. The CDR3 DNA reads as TGTGCCAGCAGTTTAGGTATACTGAGCACAGATACGCAGTATTTT.

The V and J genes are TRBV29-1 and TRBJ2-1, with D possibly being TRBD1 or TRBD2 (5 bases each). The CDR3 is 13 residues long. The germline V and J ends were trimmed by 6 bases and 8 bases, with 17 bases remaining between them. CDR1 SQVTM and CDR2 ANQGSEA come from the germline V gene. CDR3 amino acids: CSVTGRLVDEQFF. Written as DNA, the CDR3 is TGCAGCGTCACGGGACGCCTTGTGGATGAGCAGTTCTTC.

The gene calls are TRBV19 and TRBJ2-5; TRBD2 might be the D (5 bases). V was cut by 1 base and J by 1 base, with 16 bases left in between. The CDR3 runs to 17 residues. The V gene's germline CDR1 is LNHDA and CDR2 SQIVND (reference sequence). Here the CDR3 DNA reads TGTGCCAGTAGTATAGTGTGGGCGGGTTTCCCCCAAGAGACCCAGTACTTC. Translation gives CASSIVWAGFPQETQYF.

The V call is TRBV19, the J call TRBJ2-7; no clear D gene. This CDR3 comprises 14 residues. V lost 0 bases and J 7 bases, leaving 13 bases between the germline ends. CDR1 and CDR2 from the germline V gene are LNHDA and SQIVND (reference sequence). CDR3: CASSIDRGSGEQYF. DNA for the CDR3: TGTGCCAGTAGTATAGATCGAGGATCTGGGGAGCAGTACTTC.

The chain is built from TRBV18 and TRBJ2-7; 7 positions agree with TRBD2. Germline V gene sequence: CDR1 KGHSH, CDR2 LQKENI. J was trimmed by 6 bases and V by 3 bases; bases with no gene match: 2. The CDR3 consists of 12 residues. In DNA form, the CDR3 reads TGTGCCAGCTCACCGGGAGGGCCCGAGCAGTACTTC. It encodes CASSPGGPEQYF.

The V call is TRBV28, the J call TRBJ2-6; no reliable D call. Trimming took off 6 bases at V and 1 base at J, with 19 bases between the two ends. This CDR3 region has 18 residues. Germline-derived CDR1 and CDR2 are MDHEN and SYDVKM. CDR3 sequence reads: CASSLLGHQGSGANVLTF. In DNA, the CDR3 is TGTGCCAGCAGCCTCCTCGGTCATCAAGGGTCTGGGGCCAACGTCCTGACTTTC.

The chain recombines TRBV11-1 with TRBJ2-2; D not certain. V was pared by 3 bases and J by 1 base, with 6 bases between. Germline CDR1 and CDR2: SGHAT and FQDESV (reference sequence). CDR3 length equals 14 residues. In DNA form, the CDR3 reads TGTGCCAGCAGCTTTATACGGAACACCGGGGAGCTGTTTTTT. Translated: CASSFIRNTGELFF. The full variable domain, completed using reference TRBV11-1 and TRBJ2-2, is EAEVAQSPRYKITEKSQAVAFWCDPISGHATLYWYRQILGQGPELLVQFQDESVVDDSQLPKDRFSAERLKGVDSTLKIQPAELGDSAMYLCASSFIRNTGELFFGEGSRLTVL.

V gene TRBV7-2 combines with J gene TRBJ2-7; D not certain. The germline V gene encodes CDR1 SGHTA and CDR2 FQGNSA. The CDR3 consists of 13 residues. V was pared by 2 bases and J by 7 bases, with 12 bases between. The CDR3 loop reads CASSLSLVGEQYF. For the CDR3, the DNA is TGTGCCAGCAGCTTAAGTTTAGTCGGAGAGCAGTACTTC.

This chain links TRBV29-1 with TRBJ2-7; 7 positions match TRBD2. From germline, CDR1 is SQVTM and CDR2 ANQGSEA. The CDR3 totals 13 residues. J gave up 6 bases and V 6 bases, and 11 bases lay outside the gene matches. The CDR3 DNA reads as TGCAGCGTCGCCGGGACTATTGAAGGCGAGCAGTACTTC. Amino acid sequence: CSVAGTIEGEQYF.

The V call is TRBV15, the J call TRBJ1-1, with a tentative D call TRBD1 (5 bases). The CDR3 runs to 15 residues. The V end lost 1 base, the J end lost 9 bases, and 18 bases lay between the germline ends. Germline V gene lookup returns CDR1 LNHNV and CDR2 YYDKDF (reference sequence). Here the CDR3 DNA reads TGTGCCACCAGCAGAGGAATAGCACAGGCGGTTCAAGCTTTCTTT. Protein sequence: CATSRGIAQAVQAFF.

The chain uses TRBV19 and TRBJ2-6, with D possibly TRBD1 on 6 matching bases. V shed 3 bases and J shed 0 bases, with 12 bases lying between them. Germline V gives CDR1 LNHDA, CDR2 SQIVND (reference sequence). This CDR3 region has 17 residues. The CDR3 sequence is CASSMESGVSGANVLTF. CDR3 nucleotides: TGTGCCAGTAGTATGGAATCAGGGGTCTCTGGGGCCAACGTCCTGACTTTC. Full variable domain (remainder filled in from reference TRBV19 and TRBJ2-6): DGGITQSPKYLFRKEGQNVTLSCEQNLNHDAMYWYRQDPGQGLRLIYYSQIVNDFQKGDIAEGYSVSREKKESFPLTVTSAQKNPTAFYLCASSMESGVSGANVLTFGAGSRLTVL.

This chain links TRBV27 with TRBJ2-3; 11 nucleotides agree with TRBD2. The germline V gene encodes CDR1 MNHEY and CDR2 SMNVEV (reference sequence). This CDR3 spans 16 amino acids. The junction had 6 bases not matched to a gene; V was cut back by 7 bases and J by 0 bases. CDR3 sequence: CASKSSGRGSTDTQYF. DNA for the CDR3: TGTGCCAGCAAGAGTAGCGGGAGGGGAAGCACAGATACGCAGTATTTT.

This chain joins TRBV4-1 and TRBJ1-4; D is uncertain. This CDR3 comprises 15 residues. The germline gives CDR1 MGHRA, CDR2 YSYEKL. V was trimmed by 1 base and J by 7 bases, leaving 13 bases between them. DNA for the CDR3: TGCGCCAGCAGCCAAGGTCGAGGGAGCGGTGAAAAACTGTTTTTT. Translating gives CASSQGRGSGEKLFF.

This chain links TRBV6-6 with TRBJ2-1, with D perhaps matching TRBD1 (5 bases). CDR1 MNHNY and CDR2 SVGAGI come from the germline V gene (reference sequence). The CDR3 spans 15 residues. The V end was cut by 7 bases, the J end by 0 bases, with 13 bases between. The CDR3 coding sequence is TGTGCCAGCAAAATCAGGGTTTCCTCCTACAATGAGCAGTTCTTC. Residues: CASKIRVSSYNEQFF.

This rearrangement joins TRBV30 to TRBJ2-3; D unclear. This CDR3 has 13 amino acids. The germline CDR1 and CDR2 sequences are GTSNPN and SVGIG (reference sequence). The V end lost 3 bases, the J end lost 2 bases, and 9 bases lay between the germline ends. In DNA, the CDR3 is TGTGCCTGGAGCCTCTACTCCACAGATACGCAGTATTTT. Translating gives CAWSLYSTDTQYF.

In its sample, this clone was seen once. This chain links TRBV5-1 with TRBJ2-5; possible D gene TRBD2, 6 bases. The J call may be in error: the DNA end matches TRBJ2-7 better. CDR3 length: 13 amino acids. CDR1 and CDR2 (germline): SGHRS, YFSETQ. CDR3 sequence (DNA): TGCGCCAGCAGCTCCGGGACTCGCGGCGAGCAGTACTTC. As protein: CASSSGTRGEQYF.

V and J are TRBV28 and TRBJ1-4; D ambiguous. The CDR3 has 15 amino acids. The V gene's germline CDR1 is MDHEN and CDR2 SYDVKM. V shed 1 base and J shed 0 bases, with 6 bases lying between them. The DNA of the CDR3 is TGTGCCAGCAGTTTATCTCTTGCAACTAATGAAAAACTGTTTTTT. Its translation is CASSLSLATNEKLFF.

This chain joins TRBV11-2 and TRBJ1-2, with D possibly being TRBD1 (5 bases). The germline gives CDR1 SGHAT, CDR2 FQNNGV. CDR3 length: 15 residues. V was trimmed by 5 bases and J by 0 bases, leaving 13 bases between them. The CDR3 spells CASSTPGQANYGYTF. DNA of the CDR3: TGTGCCAGCAGCACTCCAGGGCAAGCTAACTATGGCTACACCTTC.

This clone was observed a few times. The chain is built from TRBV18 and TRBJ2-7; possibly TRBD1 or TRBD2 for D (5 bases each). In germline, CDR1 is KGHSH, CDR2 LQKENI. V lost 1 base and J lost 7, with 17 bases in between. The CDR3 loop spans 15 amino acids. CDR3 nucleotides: TGTGCCAGCTCACCACAGGAGACGGGGCGCGTTGAGCAGTACTTC. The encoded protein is CASSPQETGRVEQYF. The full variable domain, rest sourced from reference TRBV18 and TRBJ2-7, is NAGVMQNPRHLVRRRGQEARLRCSPMKGHSHVYWYRQLPEEGLKFMVYLQKENIIDESGMPKERFSAEFPKEGPSILRIQQVVRGDSAAYFCASSPQETGRVEQYFGPGTRLTVT.

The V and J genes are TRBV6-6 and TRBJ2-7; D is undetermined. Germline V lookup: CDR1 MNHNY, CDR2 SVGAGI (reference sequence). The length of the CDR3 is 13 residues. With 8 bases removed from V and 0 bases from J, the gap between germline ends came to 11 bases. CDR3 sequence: CASVRSDSYEQYF. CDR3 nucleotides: TGTGCCAGCGTAAGGTCGGACTCCTACGAGCAGTACTTC.

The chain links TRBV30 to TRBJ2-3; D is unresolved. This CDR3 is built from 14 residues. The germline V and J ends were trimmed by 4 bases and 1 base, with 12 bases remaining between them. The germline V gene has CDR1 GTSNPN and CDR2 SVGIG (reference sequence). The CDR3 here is CAWKVESRTDTQYF. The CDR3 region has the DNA TGTGCCTGGAAGGTCGAAAGCCGCACAGATACGCAGTATTTT.

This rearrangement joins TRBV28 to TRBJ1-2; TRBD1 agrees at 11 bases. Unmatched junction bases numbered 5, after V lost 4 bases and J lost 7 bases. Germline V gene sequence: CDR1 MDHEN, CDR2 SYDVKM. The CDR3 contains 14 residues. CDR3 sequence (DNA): TGTGCCAGCAGTTCGGGGACAGGGGGAGGTGGCTACACCTTC. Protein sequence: CASSSGTGGGGYTF.

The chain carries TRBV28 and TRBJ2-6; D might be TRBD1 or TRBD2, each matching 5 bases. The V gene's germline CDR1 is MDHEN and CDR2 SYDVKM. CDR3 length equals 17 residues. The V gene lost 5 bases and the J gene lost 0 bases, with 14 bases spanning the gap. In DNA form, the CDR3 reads TGTGCCAGCAGTGGGGACGTGATTGACTCTGGGGCCAACGTCCTGACTTTC. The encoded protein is CASSGDVIDSGANVLTF.